The 19 T cell receptor beta chains below all came from one sample that was sequenced in a study of T cell responses to AZD1222 COVID-19 vaccine. Data came from immunoSEQ multiplex PCR; TCRdb stores just in-frame clones and leaves some out. The table has more than 95,000 clones, about 88% seen once. This specimen was peripheral blood, taken on day 0 of AZD1222 vaccination. The source is an adult in good health.

The chain joins TRBV25-1 to TRBJ2-1, with a possible D match to TRBD2 (5 bases). Germline V CDR1 and CDR2: MGHDK, SYGVNS. The CDR3 is 13 residues long. V lost 6 bases, J lost 6 bases, and 12 bases lay in between. In nucleotides, the CDR3 is TGTGCCAGCAGCCTAGGGAGACCCAATGAGCAGTTCTTC. Protein: CASSLGRPNEQFF.

The genes are TRBV19 and TRBJ2-7, with D unclear. Germline values: CDR1 LNHDA, CDR2 SQIVND (reference sequence). This CDR3 is 14 amino acids long. Between the trimmed V and J ends, which lost 4 bases and 2 bases, there was a span of 12 bases. The CDR3 sequence is CASSTPGPTYEQYF. CDR3 DNA: TGTGCCAGTAGTACCCCGGGCCCTACCTACGAGCAGTACTTC.

The V call is TRBV12-5, the J call TRBJ1-5; perhaps TRBD1 as D (6 bases). V lost 7 bases, J lost 8 bases, and 18 bases lay in between. CDR1 is LGHNT, CDR2 FRNRAP, per germline. The CDR3 has 14 amino acids. The CDR3 region has the DNA TGTGCTAGTGTCCCGGGACTTGGGGGCGAGCCCCAGCATTTT. Its translation is CASVPGLGGEPQHF.

This chain connects TRBV5-1 to TRBJ2-2; the D gene is possibly TRBD1 (6 bases). CDR3 length: 14 residues. Trimming stripped 5 bases from V and 9 bases from J, with 17 bases between. CDR1 and CDR2 from the germline V gene are SGHRS and YFSETQ. The CDR3 loop is CASSPDSRVRELFF. The CDR3 bases are TGCGCCAGCAGTCCGGACAGTCGGGTCAGGGAGCTGTTTTTT. The full variable domain, in which reference TRBV5-1 and TRBJ2-2 provide the parts outside the CDR3, is KAGVTQTPRYLIKTRGQQVTLSCSPISGHRSVSWYQQTPGQGLQFLFEYFSETQRNKGNFPGRFSGRQFSNSRSEMNVSTLELGDSALYLCASSPDSRVRELFFGEGSRLTVL.

The sample holds one count of this clone. J is TRBJ2-3 and V is TRBV27; tentatively, D is TRBD1 (6 bases). The CDR3 has 15 amino acids. Trimming took off 6 bases at V and 1 base at J, with 14 bases between the two ends. The germline CDR1 and CDR2 sequences are MNHEY and SMNVEV (reference sequence). CDR3 DNA: TGTGCCAGCAGAAACAGAGCAGGGGGCACAGATACGCAGTATTTT. It codes for CASRNRAGGTDTQYF.

The chain recombines TRBV12-5 with TRBJ2-5; D may be TRBD1 (5 bases). The CDR3 has 16 residues. Looked up from germline, CDR1 is LGHNT and CDR2 is FRNRAP. V shed 7 bases and J shed 2 bases, with 20 bases lying between them. CDR3 coding DNA: TGTGCTAGTGCCCCTGGATGGGGCGGTAGACAAGAGACCCAGTACTTC. Protein: CASAPGWGGRQETQYF.

The rearrangement links TRBV7-6 to TRBJ2-5; D ambiguous. Trimming shortened V by 3 bases and J by 3 bases, and 2 bases separated the two germline ends. Germline CDR1 is SGHVS and CDR2 is FNYEAQ. This CDR3 is 11 amino acids long. CDR3 sequence reads: CASSFKETQYF. For the CDR3, the DNA is TGTGCCAGCAGCTTTAAAGAGACCCAGTACTTC.

This sequence joins TRBV3-1 (or the pseudogene TRBV3-2) and TRBJ1-6, with 10 positions matching TRBD1. Germline V gives CDR1 LGHDT, CDR2 YNNKEL (reference sequence). This CDR3 comprises 15 residues. With 4 bases clipped from V and 7 bases from J, the junction kept 4 bases outside the gene matches. The CDR3 is CASSPTDRGNSPLHF. In nucleotides, the CDR3 is TGTGCCAGCAGCCCTACGGACAGGGGGAATTCACCCCTCCACTTT.

This clone was detected once. The chain is built from TRBV6-5 and TRBJ1-5, with D perhaps matching TRBD1 (5 bases). V gave up 6 bases and J gave up 4 bases, with 16 bases separating them. The germline V gene has CDR1 MNHEY and CDR2 SVGAGI. The CDR3 length is 15 residues. As DNA, the CDR3 is TGTGCCAGCAGCAGGCGGGACGGACCAAATCAGCCCCAGCATTTT. The encoded protein is CASSRRDGPNQPQHF.

The V gene is TRBV7-9, the J gene TRBJ2-2, with D tentatively TRBD1 (6 bases). V was shortened by 5 bases and J by 6 bases, with 19 bases between the two germline ends. The CDR3 has 16 amino acids. CDR1 SEHNR and CDR2 FQNEAQ come from the germline V gene (reference sequence). CDR3 nucleotides: TGTGCCAGCAGCCAGTTTAGGGGACATGACGCCGGGGAGCTGTTTTTT. It encodes CASSQFRGHDAGELFF.

This clone was recorded only once. The chain links TRBV11-2 to TRBJ2-3; no clear D. Per germline, CDR1 SGHAT and CDR2 FQNNGV. The CDR3 length is 14 residues. V was cut by 5 bases and J by 5 bases, with 14 bases left in between. The CDR3 bases are TGTGCCAGCAGCCCAGGCGCAGGTTTAGATACGCAGTATTTT. It specifies CASSPGAGLDTQYF.

The V and J genes are TRBV3-1 (or the pseudogene TRBV3-2) and TRBJ2-2; 10 nucleotides align to TRBD1. The CDR3 spans 15 residues. The germline gives CDR1 LGHDT, CDR2 YNNKEL (reference sequence). V trimming: 6 bases; J trimming: 4 bases; junction bases outside the gene matches: 5. In nucleotides, the CDR3 is TGTGCCAGCAGAAGACAGGGGGCTGTCACCGGGGAGCTGTTTTTT. This sequence encodes CASRRQGAVTGELFF.

This clone came up once. The genes are TRBV7-3 and TRBJ1-1, with 7 bases aligning to TRBD1. CDR1 and CDR2 from the germline V gene are SGHTA and FQGTGA. The CDR3 totals 14 residues. V gave up 4 bases and J gave up 5 bases; unmatched junction bases: 7. The CDR3 protein is CASSSTTGSTEAFF. The CDR3, as DNA: TGTGCCAGCAGCTCTACGACAGGGTCGACTGAAGCTTTCTTT.

V and J are TRBV10-2 and TRBJ2-7, with D hard to call. This CDR3 comprises 13 residues. Germline V CDR1 and CDR2: WSHSY, SAAADI. V lost 6 bases and J lost 0, with 9 bases in between. The CDR3 coding sequence is TGCGCCAGCAGCTCGGTCGTCTCCTACGAGCAGTACTTC. Its protein is CASSSVVSYEQYF.

The genes are TRBV11-1 and TRBJ2-3; 12 bases are a match to TRBD1. V trimming: 3 bases; J trimming: 5 bases; junction bases outside the gene matches: 6. The CDR3 is 16 residues long. CDR1 is SGHAT and CDR2 is FQDESV in the germline V gene (reference sequence). The CDR3, as DNA: TGTGCCAGCAGCTTCCGGGACAGGGGGCGCGGAGATACGCAGTATTTT. Translated: CASSFRDRGRGDTQYF.

CDR3 amino acids: CASSYDPGGQPQHF. CDR3 nucleotide sequence: TGTGCCAGCAGTTACGATCCAGGGGGTCAGCCCCAGCATTTT. This chain connects TRBV6-5 to TRBJ1-5, with 7 bases matching TRBD1. This CDR3 has 14 residues. Germline CDR1 and CDR2: MNHEY and SVGAGI. V was clipped by 2 bases and J by 6 bases; unmatched bases: 4.

V is TRBV11-2 and J is TRBJ1-6, with D perhaps TRBD1 (6 bases). The V gene's germline CDR1 is SGHAT and CDR2 FQNNGV. The CDR3 extends over 15 amino acids. Trimming stripped 1 base from V and 7 bases from J, with 11 bases between. The CDR3 reads CASSLVQDRNSPLHF. The CDR3 DNA is TGTGCCAGCAGCTTAGTCCAGGACAGAAATTCACCCCTCCACTTT.

The chain joins TRBV7-8 to TRBJ1-1; D perhaps matches TRBD1 (5 bases). Germline V gene sequence: CDR1 SGHVS, CDR2 FQNEAQ. The V end lost 5 bases, the J end lost 0 bases, and 16 bases lay between the germline ends. The CDR3 runs 16 residues. The CDR3 loop reads CASSTAAGQMNTEAFF. CDR3 nucleotides: TGTGCCAGCAGCACTGCCGCCGGACAAATGAACACTGAAGCTTTCTTT.

The chain combines TRBV19 with TRBJ1-4; D ambiguous. With 2 bases removed from V and 6 bases from J, the gap between germline ends came to 10 bases. The CDR3 loop spans 14 amino acids. Per the germline V gene, CDR1 is LNHDA and CDR2 is SQIVND (reference sequence). The CDR3 DNA follows: TGTGCCAGTAGTATAAGGTCGACATATGAAAAACTGTTTTTT. It codes for CASSIRSTYEKLFF.